These 13 T cell receptor beta chains originate from one sample sequenced in a study of cytomegalovirus exposure and HLA in healthy donors. The method was immunoSEQ multiplex PCR; TCRdb's version includes in-frame clones alone and lacks a portion of them. Among 150,000 to 200,000 clones listed, about 90% were seen once. The sample comprised PBMCs. Receptors originate from a woman aged 18-29 years in good health and CMV-seropositive.

At least ten counts were recorded for this clone. The chain is built from TRBV5-6 and TRBJ2-7; 7 bases are a match to TRBD2. The V gene's germline CDR1 is SGHDT and CDR2 YYEEEE. This CDR3 is built from 11 residues. V lost 7 bases, J lost 2 bases, and 0 bases stayed unmatched. CDR3 region: CASAGAYEQYF. The CDR3 DNA sequence: TGTGCCAGCGCGGGGGCCTACGAGCAGTACTTC.

This clone was counted a single time. In DNA form, the CDR3 reads TGTGCCAGCTCACCTCCGGGGGGCTACGAGCAGTACTTC. Translating it yields CASSPPGGYEQYF. The chain couples TRBV5-4 to TRBJ2-7, with 7 positions matching TRBD2. The germline CDR1 and CDR2 sequences are SGHNT and YYREEE (reference sequence). V was pared by 7 bases and J by 3 bases, with 7 bases of the junction left unmatched. The CDR3 runs 13 residues.

The CDR3 protein is CASSPGLATGELFF. As DNA, the CDR3 is TGTGCCAGCAGCCCGGGACTTGCGACCGGGGAGCTGTTTTTT. The chain employs TRBV7-3 and TRBJ2-2, with D possibly being TRBD2 (6 bases). V was clipped by 5 bases and J by 5 bases, with 12 bases between them. Germline V gene sequence: CDR1 SGHTA, CDR2 FQGTGA. CDR3 length equals 14 residues.

The chain carries TRBV19 and TRBJ1-1; TRBD1 aligns across 8 bases. The CDR3 consists of 16 residues. Trimming took 5 bases from V and 0 from J; bases not matched to a gene: 8. CDR1 is LNHDA, CDR2 SQIVND, per germline (reference sequence). CDR3 bases: TGTGCCAGTAGTGGGGACAGGAGGTCCATGAACACTGAAGCTTTCTTT. Protein sequence: CASSGDRRSMNTEAFF.

The chain uses TRBV11-2 and TRBJ2-1; 10 bases fit TRBD2. The CDR3 covers 17 residues. The trim removed 3 bases at V and 4 bases at J, leaving 9 bases unmatched. Germline loops: CDR1 SGHAT, CDR2 FQNNGV. CDR3 coding DNA: TGTGCCAGCAGCTTCGCTCCGGGACTAGCGCTTTACAATGAGCAGTTCTTC. Protein: CASSFAPGLALYNEQFF.

J is TRBJ1-1 and V is TRBV2; D gene ambiguous. Germline CDR1 SNHLY, CDR2 FYNNEI. CDR3 length equals 13 residues. The V end was cut by 11 bases, the J end by 2 bases, with 15 bases between. CDR3 nucleotide sequence: TGTGCCTCCCAAAATGAGCCTAACACTGAAGCTTTCTTT. Translation gives CASQNEPNTEAFF. Combining the CDR3 with reference TRBV2 and TRBJ1-1 gives the whole variable domain EPEVTQTPSHQVTQMGQEVILRCVPISNHLYFYWYRQILGQKVEFLVSFYNNEISEKSEIFDDQFSVERPDGSNFTLKIRSTKLEDSAMYFCASQNEPNTEAFFGQGTRLTVV.

The rearrangement joins TRBV27 to TRBJ2-1; a weak D match, TRBD2 (6 bases). CDR1 is MNHEY and CDR2 is SMNVEV in the germline V gene (reference sequence). The CDR3 sequence is 16 residues long. Trimming pared 3 bases from V and 2 bases from J, leaving 14 bases between. CDR3 DNA sequence: TGTGCCAGCAGTTTGAGCACGGGAGAGACCTACAATGAGCAGTTCTTC. Encoded protein: CASSLSTGETYNEQFF.

The chain combines TRBV2 with TRBJ1-2, with 8 bases aligning to TRBD1. CDR1 and CDR2 (germline): SNHLY, FYNNEI. The CDR3 totals 15 residues. Unmatched junction bases numbered 8, after V lost 3 bases and J lost 5 bases. The CDR3 here is CASSDCWTGRYGYTF. DNA of the CDR3: TGTGCCAGCAGTGATTGTTGGACAGGGAGGTATGGCTACACCTTC.

Only a few counts were recorded for this clone. The chain links TRBV2 to TRBJ1-1; D is perhaps TRBD1 (6 bases). Trimming left V 6 bases short and J 4 bases short, with 15 bases between. The germline V gene encodes CDR1 SNHLY and CDR2 FYNNEI. The CDR3 runs 14 residues. CDR3 sequence reads: CASRLQGIGTEAFF. The CDR3 DNA is TGTGCCAGCAGGCTACAGGGTATTGGCACTGAAGCTTTCTTT.

The V gene is TRBV6-1, the J gene TRBJ2-7, with TRBD2 matching 11 bases. Germline trimming cut 4 bases from V and 3 bases from J; bases unmatched to any gene: 8. Germline CDR1 and CDR2: MNHNS and SASEGT. The CDR3 has 16 amino acids. CDR3 sequence (DNA): TGTGCCAGCAGTGTATCCGGGACTAGCGGACACTACGAGCAGTACTTC. This translates into CASSVSGTSGHYEQYF.

The V and J genes are TRBV27 and TRBJ2-7; TRBD2 is a possible D gene (5 bases). The V end was cut by 6 bases, the J end by 4 bases, with 10 bases between. The CDR3 is 12 amino acids. The germline V gene encodes CDR1 MNHEY and CDR2 SMNVEV (reference sequence). The DNA for the CDR3 is TGTGCCAGCAGGGGCGGGTTATACGAGCAGTACTTC. Its translation is CASRGGLYEQYF.

The rearrangement uses TRBV18 and TRBJ2-1; TRBD1 matches at 10 bases. Per the germline V gene, CDR1 is KGHSH and CDR2 is LQKENI. The length of the CDR3 is 21 residues. V was pared by 1 base and J by 0 bases, with 15 bases of the junction left unmatched. The CDR3 spells CASSPRPPGQGTPSSYNEQFF. The CDR3 nucleotides read TGTGCCAGCTCACCACGGCCACCGGGACAGGGGACCCCGAGCTCCTACAATGAGCAGTTCTTC.

The rearrangement joins TRBV7-9 to TRBJ2-7; D is possibly TRBD1 (5 bases). Germline CDR1 SEHNR, CDR2 FQNEAQ (reference sequence). Trimming shortened V by 6 bases and J by 3 bases, and 9 bases separated the two germline ends. This CDR3 comprises 12 residues. CDR3 amino acids: CASSLDNYEQYF. The CDR3 DNA is TGTGCCAGCAGTTTGGACAACTACGAGCAGTACTTC.